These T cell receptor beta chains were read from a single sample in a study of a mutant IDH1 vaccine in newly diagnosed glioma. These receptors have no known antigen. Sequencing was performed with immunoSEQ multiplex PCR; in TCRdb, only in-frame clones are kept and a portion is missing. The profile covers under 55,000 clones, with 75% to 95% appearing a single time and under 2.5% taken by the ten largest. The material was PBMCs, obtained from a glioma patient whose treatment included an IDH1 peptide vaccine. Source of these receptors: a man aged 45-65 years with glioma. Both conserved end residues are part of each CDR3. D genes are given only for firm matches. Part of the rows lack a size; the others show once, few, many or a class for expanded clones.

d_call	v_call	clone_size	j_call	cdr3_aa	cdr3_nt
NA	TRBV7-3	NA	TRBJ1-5	CASSLTAESQTQHF	TGTGCCAGCAGCTTAACGGCCGAGTCTCAAACCCAGCATTTT
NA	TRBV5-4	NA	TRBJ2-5	CASSLRKAGETQYF	TGTGCCAGCAGCTTACGTAAGGCTGGAGAGACCCAGTACTTC
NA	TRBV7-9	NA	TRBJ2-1	CASSADMNEQFF	TGTGCCAGCAGCGCCGACATGAATGAGCAGTTCTTC
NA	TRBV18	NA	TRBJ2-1	CASSPEGGLEKFF	TGTGCCAGCTCACCAGAGGGGGGGCTCGAGAAGTTCTTC
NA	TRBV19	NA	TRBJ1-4	CASSISGHTNEKLFF	TGTGCCAGTAGTATCTCAGGGCACACTAATGAAAAACTGTTTTTT
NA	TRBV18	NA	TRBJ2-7	CASSPKQGREQYF	TGTGCCAGCTCCCCTAAACAGGGGAGGGAGCAGTACTTC
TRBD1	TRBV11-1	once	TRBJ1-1	CASSHRGGYTEAFF	TGTGCCAGCAGCCACAGGGGCGGGTACACTGAAGCTTTCTTT
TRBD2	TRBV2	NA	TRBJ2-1	CASSAAGTSGQGGDTEQFF	TGTGCCAGCAGTGCAGCAGGGACTAGCGGTCAAGGGGGAGACACTGAGCAGTTCTTC
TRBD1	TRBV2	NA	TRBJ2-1	CASVDRGDEQFF	TGTGCCAGCGTCGACAGGGGGGATGAGCAGTTCTTC
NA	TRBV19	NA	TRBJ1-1	CASSIDRTNTEAFF	TGTGCCAGTAGTATAGACAGGACGAACACTGAAGCTTTCTTT
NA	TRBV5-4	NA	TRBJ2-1	CASSSDRDHEQFF	TGTGCCAGCAGTTCAGACCGGGATCATGAGCAGTTCTTC
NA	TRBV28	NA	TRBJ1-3	CASSPFEDIYF	TGTGCCAGCAGTCCATTCGAGGACATATATTTT
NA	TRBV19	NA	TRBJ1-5	CASSTRGYQPQHF	TGTGCCAGTAGTACTCGGGGGTATCAGCCCCAGCATTTT
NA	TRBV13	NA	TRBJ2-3	CASSLGEDTQYF	TGTGCCAGCAGTCTAGGGGAAGATACGCAGTATTTT
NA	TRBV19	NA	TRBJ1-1	CASNRGNTEAFF	TGTGCCAGTAATCGGGGGAACACTGAAGCTTTCTTT
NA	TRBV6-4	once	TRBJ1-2	CASSDSGAYGYTF	TGTGCCAGCAGTGACTCCGGGGCCTATGGCTACACCTTC
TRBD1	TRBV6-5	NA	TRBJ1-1	CASRPGQTNTEAFF	TGTGCCAGCAGACCGGGACAGACTAACACTGAAGCTTTCTTT
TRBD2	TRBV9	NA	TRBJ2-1	CASSVGLAGNLGYNEQFF	TGTGCCAGCAGCGTAGGACTAGCGGGAAATTTAGGGTACAATGAGCAGTTCTTC
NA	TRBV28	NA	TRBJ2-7	CASSLVGDEQYF	TGTGCCAGCAGTTTGGTGGGAGACGAGCAGTACTTC
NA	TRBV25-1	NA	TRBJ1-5	CASSDWRSDQPQHF	TGTGCCAGCAGTGATTGGAGGTCGGATCAGCCCCAGCATTTT
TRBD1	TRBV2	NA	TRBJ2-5	CASSPRTGTDQQETQYF	TGTGCCAGCAGCCCCCGGACCGGGACAGACCAGCAAGAGACCCAGTACTTC
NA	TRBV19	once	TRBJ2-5	CASSLMNQETQYF	TGTGCCAGTAGTCTTATGAATCAAGAGACCCAGTACTTC